Listed below are T cell receptor beta chains from one sample, sequenced in a study of cytomegalovirus exposure and HLA in healthy donors. Measured with immunoSEQ multiplex PCR; TCRdb has only the in-frame clones, and not every one. The sample has some 90,000 clones; around 80% are singletons. Specimen: PBMCs. The receptors derive from a young man in good health and CMV-seronegative. Both conserved end residues are part of each CDR3. A D gene is named only where the DNA matches it firmly. Only part of the rows carry a size: once, few, many, or a class if the clone is expanded.

len: 18; abundance: -; v_gene: TRBV5-1; d_gene: TRBD2; j_gene: TRBJ2-3; CDR3nt: TGCGCCAGCAGCTTGTTTGGACTAGCGGGGGGGCCAAGTGATACGCAGTATTTT; CDR3aa: CASSLFGLAGGPSDTQYF
len: 12; abundance: -; v_gene: TRBV6-1; d_gene: -; j_gene: TRBJ2-1; CDR3nt: TGTGCCAGCAGTGATTGGCAGTTGGAGCAGTTCTTC; CDR3aa: CASSDWQLEQFF
len: 13; abundance: -; v_gene: TRBV13; d_gene: -; j_gene: TRBJ1-1; CDR3nt: TGTGCCGGCAGCTTAGACCTAAGGGGGAAAGCTTTCTTT; CDR3aa: CAGSLDLRGKAFF
len: 12; abundance: -; v_gene: TRBV11-2; d_gene: -; j_gene: TRBJ1-3; CDR3nt: TGTGCCAGCAGCCATCCTGGAAACACCATATATTTT; CDR3aa: CASSHPGNTIYF
len: 16; abundance: -; v_gene: TRBV4-1; d_gene: -; j_gene: TRBJ1-5; CDR3nt: TGCGCCAGCAGCCAAGGCAGGGAGGGTAGCAATCAGCCCCAGCATTTT; CDR3aa: CASSQGREGSNQPQHF
len: 15; abundance: -; v_gene: TRBV2; d_gene: TRBD1; j_gene: TRBJ2-2; CDR3nt: TGTGCCAGCGGGGGACAGTATATTGGTTACGGGGAGCTGTTTTTT; CDR3aa: CASGGQYIGYGELFF
len: 16; abundance: -; v_gene: TRBV28; d_gene: TRBD1; j_gene: TRBJ2-7; CDR3nt: TGTGCCAGCAGTTATGGGACAGGGGGTGGTTCGGGGGAGCAGTACTTC; CDR3aa: CASSYGTGGGSGEQYF
len: 17; abundance: -; v_gene: TRBV9; d_gene: TRBD1; j_gene: TRBJ1-1; CDR3nt: TGTGCCAGCAGCGTATTAGCGGGACAGGGGTCTAACACTGAAGCTTTCTTT; CDR3aa: CASSVLAGQGSNTEAFF
len: 19; abundance: -; v_gene: TRBV5-6; d_gene: -; j_gene: TRBJ1-6; CDR3nt: TGTGCCAGCAGCTTCTTACAGGGCGGGCAATCCTCCTATAATTCACCCCTCCACTTT; CDR3aa: CASSFLQGGQSSYNSPLHF
len: 15; abundance: few; v_gene: TRBV2; d_gene: -; j_gene: TRBJ1-5; CDR3nt: TGTGCCAGCAGTGTCTGGTGGGGCCTCAATCAGCCCCAGCATTTT; CDR3aa: CASSVWWGLNQPQHF
len: 16; abundance: -; v_gene: TRBV5-1; d_gene: -; j_gene: TRBJ2-5; CDR3nt: TGCGCCAGCAACCCGAGTGGTAGCGGTACACAAGAGACCCAGTACTTC; CDR3aa: CASNPSGSGTQETQYF
len: 15; abundance: -; v_gene: TRBV19; d_gene: TRBD1; j_gene: TRBJ1-1; CDR3nt: TGTGCCAGTAGTTCTTTATCAGGGGGAGAAACTGAAGCTTTCTTT; CDR3aa: CASSSLSGGETEAFF
len: 11; abundance: -; v_gene: TRBV20-1; d_gene: -; j_gene: TRBJ1-3; CDR3nt: TGCAGTGCAGACACTGGAAACACCATATATTTT; CDR3aa: CSADTGNTIYF
len: 10; abundance: few; v_gene: TRBV2; d_gene: -; j_gene: TRBJ1-1; CDR3nt: TGTGCTTCGAGGAACACTGAAGCTTTCTTT; CDR3aa: CASRNTEAFF
len: 15; abundance: -; v_gene: TRBV7-9; d_gene: -; j_gene: TRBJ1-5; CDR3nt: TGTGCCAGCAGCTTATTCCAGGGTAGCAATCAGCCCCAGCATTTT; CDR3aa: CASSLFQGSNQPQHF
len: 14; abundance: once; v_gene: TRBV29-1; d_gene: TRBD1; j_gene: TRBJ2-1; CDR3nt: TGCAGCGGTACCGCAGGGGGCTTAGGGAGTGAGCAGTTCTTC; CDR3aa: CSGTAGGLGSEQFF
len: 16; abundance: -; v_gene: TRBV19; d_gene: TRBD1; j_gene: TRBJ1-1; CDR3nt: TGTGCCAGTAGTGCTGGACAGGAATTGTTGAACACTGAAGCTTTCTTT; CDR3aa: CASSAGQELLNTEAFF
len: 11; abundance: -; v_gene: TRBV7-9; d_gene: -; j_gene: TRBJ1-1; CDR3nt: TGTGCCAGCAGCACTTTCACTGAAGCTTTCTTT; CDR3aa: CASSTFTEAFF
len: 14; abundance: -; v_gene: TRBV5-5; d_gene: -; j_gene: TRBJ1-1; CDR3nt: TGTGCCAGCAGCTTCGTGGGCATGAACACTGAAGCTTTCTTT; CDR3aa: CASSFVGMNTEAFF
len: 12; abundance: -; v_gene: TRBV6-5; d_gene: -; j_gene: TRBJ1-2; CDR3nt: TGTGCCAGCAGAAACAGGGCCCATGGCTACACCTTC; CDR3aa: CASRNRAHGYTF
len: 15; abundance: -; v_gene: TRBV4-2; d_gene: TRBD1; j_gene: TRBJ2-3; CDR3nt: TGTGCCAGCAGCCTGGGGACAGGACGTCGGGATACGCAGTATTTT; CDR3aa: CASSLGTGRRDTQYF
len: 14; abundance: -; v_gene: TRBV5-1; d_gene: -; j_gene: TRBJ1-4; CDR3nt: TGCGCCAGCAGCGTCGCAGCGTCGGCCGAAAAACTGTTTTTT; CDR3aa: CASSVAASAEKLFF
len: 17; abundance: -; v_gene: TRBV4-3; d_gene: -; j_gene: TRBJ2-1; CDR3nt: TGCGCCAGCAGCCAGACTAGAGGCCCAAAATTATTGAATGAGCAGTTCTTC; CDR3aa: CASSQTRGPKLLNEQFF